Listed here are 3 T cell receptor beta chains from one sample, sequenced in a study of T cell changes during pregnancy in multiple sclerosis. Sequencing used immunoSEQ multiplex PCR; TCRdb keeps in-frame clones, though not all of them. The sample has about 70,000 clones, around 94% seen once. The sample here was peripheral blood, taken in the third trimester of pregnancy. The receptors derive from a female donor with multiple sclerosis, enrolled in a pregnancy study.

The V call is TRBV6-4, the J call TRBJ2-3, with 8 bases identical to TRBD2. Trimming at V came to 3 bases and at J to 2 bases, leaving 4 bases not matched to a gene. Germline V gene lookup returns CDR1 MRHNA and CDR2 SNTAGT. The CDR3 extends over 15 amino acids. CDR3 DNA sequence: TGTGCCAGCAGTGAAGCGGGGGAGAACACAGATACGCAGTATTTT. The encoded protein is CASSEAGENTDTQYF.

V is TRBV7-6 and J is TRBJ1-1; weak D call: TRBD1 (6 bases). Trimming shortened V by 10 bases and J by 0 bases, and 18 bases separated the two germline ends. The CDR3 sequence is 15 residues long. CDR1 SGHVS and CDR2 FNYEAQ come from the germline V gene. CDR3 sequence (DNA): TGTGCCACGAGTGCTATGGGGACAATGAACACTGAAGCTTTCTTT. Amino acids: CATSAMGTMNTEAFF.

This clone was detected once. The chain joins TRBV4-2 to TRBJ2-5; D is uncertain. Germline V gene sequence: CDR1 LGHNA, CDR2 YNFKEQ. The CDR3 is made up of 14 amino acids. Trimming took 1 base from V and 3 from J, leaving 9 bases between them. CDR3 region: CASSQGEVEETQYF. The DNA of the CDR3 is TGTGCCAGCAGCCAAGGAGAGGTCGAAGAGACCCAGTACTTC.